Below are 2 T cell receptor beta chains sequenced from a single sample in a study of blood T cell repertoires in COVID-19. Using immunoSEQ multiplex PCR, the repertoire was profiled, and TCRdb retains in-frame clones only, with some absent. Of 400,000 or so clones in the sample, 80% to 90% are singletons; the top ten hold more than 1.5%. The sequenced material came from PBMCs or T cells enriched from blood (not recorded which). All receptors derive from a man between 40 and 49 years old in a cohort exposed to, infected with or recovered from COVID-19 (not recorded which).

The chain joins TRBV18 to TRBJ1-3; TRBD1 might be the D (6 bases). The CDR3 spans 16 residues. Trimming took off 1 base at V and 2 bases at J, with 12 bases between the two ends. Germline V gene sequence: CDR1 KGHSH, CDR2 LQKENI. The CDR3: CASSPLGQRAGNTIYF. The CDR3 DNA follows: TGTGCCAGCTCACCACTTGGACAGAGGGCTGGAAACACCATATATTTT.

This sequence joins TRBV11-2 and TRBJ2-5; 9 bases fit TRBD2. Germline values: CDR1 SGHAT, CDR2 FQNNGV. The CDR3 consists of 18 residues. The trim removed 1 base at V and 0 bases at J, leaving 9 bases unmatched. The CDR3 nucleotides read TGTGCCAGCAGCTTAGGAGGGGGGACTAGCCCGTACCAAGAGACCCAGTACTTC. Its translation is CASSLGGGTSPYQETQYF.